Below are 30 T cell receptor beta chains sequenced from a single sample in a study of control samples from healthy donors and cancer patients. Using immunoSEQ multiplex PCR, the repertoire was profiled, and TCRdb retains in-frame clones only, with some absent. The sample carries about 74,000 clones, roughly 84% recorded once. Material: blood. These receptors were collected from a woman aged 50 to 60 in good health.

The genes are TRBV6-5 and TRBJ1-2; no clear D gene. V dropped 7 bases and J dropped 0 bases, with 3 bases sitting between them. This CDR3 region has 11 residues. Germline CDR1 and CDR2: MNHEY and SVGAGI. In DNA form, the CDR3 reads TGTGCCAGCACCACTAACTATGGCTACACCTTC. As protein: CASTTNYGYTF.

The chain has TRBV6-2 or TRBV6-3 and TRBJ1-2, with D perhaps TRBD1 (6 bases). This CDR3 region has 14 residues. Trimming removed 5 bases from V and 2 bases from J, with 12 bases in between. From germline, CDR1 is MNHEY and CDR2 SVGEGT. The CDR3 reads CASSTPGGNYGYTF. The DNA of the CDR3 is TGTGCCAGCAGTACCCCGGGGGGCAACTATGGCTACACCTTC.

A single count supports this clone. V and J are TRBV30 and TRBJ1-5; D call uncertain. There are 14 residues in the CDR3. Per the germline V gene, CDR1 is GTSNPN and CDR2 is SVGIG (reference sequence). Trimming stripped 0 bases from V and 4 bases from J, with 10 bases between. Here the CDR3 DNA reads TGTGCCTGGAGTGTATTGGGCCTAAATCAGCCCCAGCATTTT. This sequence encodes CAWSVLGLNQPQHF.

The chain joins TRBV11-3 to TRBJ2-6; D unresolved. V was trimmed by 2 bases and J by 0 bases, leaving 14 bases between them. This CDR3 is 18 amino acids long. The germline CDR1 and CDR2 sequences are SGHNT and YENEEA. CDR3 DNA: TGTGCCAGCAGCTTATACCCCCCAAGCAGCTCTGGGGCCAACGTCCTGACTTTC. Amino acids: CASSLYPPSSSGANVLTF.

The V and J genes are TRBV7-7 and TRBJ2-7; no firm D call. CDR1 and CDR2 (germline): SSHAT, FNYEAQ (reference sequence). This CDR3 spans 12 amino acids. Trimming removed 5 bases at V and 6 bases at J, with 11 bases between. The DNA for the CDR3 is TGTGCCAGCAGCCATGTACCCGGCGAGCAGTACTTC. This codes for CASSHVPGEQYF. Looking up the rest from reference TRBV7-7 and TRBJ2-7 gives the full variable domain: GAGVSQSPRYKVTKRGQDVTLRCDPISSHATLYWYQQALGQGPEFLTYFNYEAQPDKSGLPSDRFSAERPEGSISTLTIQRTEQRDSAMYRCASSHVPGEQYFGPGTRLTVT.

This sequence joins TRBV19 and TRBJ1-5, with a weak D call TRBD1 (5 bases). V was shortened by 3 bases and J by 7 bases, with 13 bases between the two germline ends. Germline values: CDR1 LNHDA, CDR2 SQIVND (reference sequence). The CDR3 contains 14 residues. CDR3 in DNA: TGTGCCAGTAGTATCATCAGGGTGGACCAGCCCCAGCATTTT. Translation gives CASSIIRVDQPQHF.

This clone was seen a handful of times. This chain uses TRBV30 with TRBJ2-1; D remains ambiguous. Germline V gene lookup returns CDR1 GTSNPN and CDR2 SVGIG (reference sequence). The CDR3 contains 11 residues. The V end was cut by 3 bases, the J end by 6 bases, with 6 bases between. The chain's CDR3 is CAWREINEQFF. The CDR3 DNA sequence: TGTGCCTGGAGGGAAATCAATGAGCAGTTCTTC.

This chain uses TRBV4-1 with TRBJ1-3, with D uncertain. CDR1 is MGHRA and CDR2 is YSYEKL in the germline V gene. Deletions cut 0 bases from V and 0 bases from J, with 12 bases between. This CDR3 contains 17 residues. CDR3 sequence reads: CASSQDSTEYSGNTIYF. As DNA, the CDR3 is TGCGCCAGCAGCCAAGATTCCACAGAGTACTCTGGAAACACCATATATTTT.

This clone was found once. This sequence joins TRBV3-1 (or the pseudogene TRBV3-2) and TRBJ2-3, with D possibly being TRBD2 (6 bases). The ends were cut back, 2 bases at V and 4 bases at J, with 10 bases in the middle. The CDR3 is 14 amino acids. Germline V gene data show CDR1 as LGHDT and CDR2 as YNNKEL (reference sequence). CDR3 in amino acids: CASSQRTTADTQYF. The CDR3 DNA reads as TGTGCCAGCAGCCAAAGGACTACAGCAGATACGCAGTATTTT.

The chain combines TRBV5-1 with TRBJ2-4; 8 bases fit TRBD2. V shed 1 base, J shed 4 bases, and the junction held 1 base outside the gene matches. The CDR3 extends over 14 amino acids. CDR1 and CDR2 (germline): SGHRS, YFSETQ. Written as DNA, the CDR3 is TGCGCCAGCAGCTTGACGGGGGGGAAAAACATTCAGTACTTC. Its protein product is CASSLTGGKNIQYF.

The rearrangement links TRBV2 to TRBJ1-1, with D possibly being TRBD1 (6 bases). Trimming stripped 5 bases from V and 1 base from J, with 23 bases between. There are 18 residues in the CDR3. Germline CDR1 and CDR2: SNHLY and FYNNEI. This CDR3 reads CASSTSQNRDSSNTEAFF. In DNA, the CDR3 is TGTGCCAGCAGTACAAGCCAAAACAGGGATTCCTCGAACACTGAAGCTTTCTTT.

This clone was seen only a few times. This chain connects TRBV5-6 to TRBJ2-5, with TRBD1 matching over 10 bases. The CDR3 runs 15 residues. The germline CDR1 and CDR2 sequences are SGHDT and YYEEEE. Trimming at V came to 4 bases and at J to 4 bases, leaving 7 bases not matched to a gene. The CDR3 sequence is CASSRTGTGVETQYF. In DNA, the CDR3 is TGTGCCAGCAGCCGTACCGGGACAGGGGTAGAGACCCAGTACTTC.

The rearrangement joins TRBV24-1 to TRBJ1-5; D is undetermined. V lost 5 bases and J lost 0, with 7 bases in between. Per germline, CDR1 KGHDR and CDR2 SFDVKD. The CDR3 consists of 14 residues. The CDR3 protein is CATSVHSSNQPQHF. DNA of the CDR3: TGTGCCACCAGTGTTCACAGTAGCAATCAGCCCCAGCATTTT.

The chain links TRBV11-2 to TRBJ1-6, with D perhaps matching TRBD1 (5 bases). Looked up from germline, CDR1 is SGHAT and CDR2 is FQNNGV. Trimming left V 4 bases short and J 5 bases short, with 12 bases between. This CDR3 has 15 residues. CDR3: CASSSRGTDNSPLHF. The CDR3 coding sequence is TGTGCCAGCAGCTCCCGGGGGACCGATAATTCACCCCTCCACTTT.

This chain links TRBV5-1 with TRBJ2-2, with D possibly being TRBD1 (5 bases). The CDR3 totals 17 residues. The V end lost 4 bases, the J end lost 0 bases, and 16 bases lay between the germline ends. Germline CDR1 reads SGHRS; CDR2 reads YFSETQ. The CDR3 reads CASSPFLTDANTGELFF. DNA for the CDR3: TGCGCCAGCAGCCCCTTTTTGACAGACGCGAACACCGGGGAGCTGTTTTTT.

The chain couples TRBV6-1 to TRBJ2-7, with D possibly TRBD2 on 6 matching bases. CDR1 MNHNS and CDR2 SASEGT come from the germline V gene. The CDR3 has 14 residues. V lost 3 bases and J 0 bases, leaving 9 bases between the germline ends. CDR3 bases: TGTGCCAGCAGTGATGGGGGGAGCTCCTACGAGCAGTACTTC. This encodes CASSDGGSSYEQYF.

This rearrangement joins TRBV4-2 to TRBJ2-7, with 7 positions matching TRBD2. This CDR3 region has 12 residues. Germline trimming cut 1 base from V and 10 bases from J; bases unmatched to any gene: 4. CDR1 and CDR2 (germline): LGHNA, YNFKEQ. CDR3 bases: TGTGCCAGCAGCCAAGCCGGGACTATACAGTACTTC. Its translation: CASSQAGTIQYF.

The chain couples TRBV9 to TRBJ2-2; D is ambiguous. The CDR3 totals 13 residues. From germline, CDR1 is SGDLS and CDR2 YYNGEE. V was cut by 1 base and J by 5 bases, with 6 bases left in between. CDR3 sequence: CASSVQLTGELFF. DNA of the CDR3: TGTGCCAGCAGCGTACAGCTTACCGGGGAGCTGTTTTTT. Combining the CDR3 with reference TRBV9 and TRBJ2-2 gives the whole variable domain DSGVTQTPKHLITATGQRVTLRCSPRSGDLSVYWYQQSLDQGLQFLIQYYNGEERAKGNILERFSAQQFPDLHSELNLSSLELGDSALYFCASSVQLTGELFFGEGSRLTVL.

The chain joins TRBV7-6 to TRBJ1-6; D uncertain. This CDR3 spans 14 amino acids. In germline, CDR1 is SGHVS, CDR2 FNYEAQ. The germline V and J ends were trimmed by 1 base and 2 bases, with 3 bases remaining between them. The CDR3: CASSLGAYNSPLHF. CDR3 nucleotides: TGTGCCAGCAGCTTAGGGGCCTATAATTCACCCCTCCACTTT. The whole variable domain, filled in from reference TRBV7-6 and TRBJ1-6, reads GAGVSQSPRYKVTKRGQDVALRCDPISGHVSLYWYRQALGQGPEFLTYFNYEAQQDKSGLPNDRFSAERPEGSISTLTIQRTEQRDSAMYRCASSLGAYNSPLHFGNGTRLTVT.

The chain recombines TRBV5-1 with TRBJ1-2; 8 nucleotides line up with TRBD1. This CDR3 has 13 residues. CDR1 SGHRS and CDR2 YFSETQ come from the germline V gene. V was pared by 0 bases and J by 8 bases, with 3 bases of the junction left unmatched. This chain's CDR3 is CASSLETGEGYTF. CDR3 bases: TGCGCCAGCAGCTTGGAGACAGGGGAAGGCTACACCTTC.

This chain uses TRBV12-5 with TRBJ2-7; TRBD1 matches 10 bases. Germline CDR1 LGHNT, CDR2 FRNRAP. J gave up 3 bases and V 8 bases, and 7 bases lay outside the gene matches. CDR3 length: 14 amino acids. CDR3 coding DNA: TGTGCTAGTAGCCGGGACAGGGGTAACTACGAGCAGTACTTC. Its translation: CASSRDRGNYEQYF.

This rearrangement joins TRBV27 to TRBJ2-1; a possible D gene is TRBD2 (5 bases). The V gene's germline CDR1 is MNHEY and CDR2 SMNVEV (reference sequence). Trimming removed 3 bases from V and 2 bases from J, with 11 bases in between. The CDR3 totals 15 residues. The DNA for the CDR3 is TGTGCCAGCAGTTTTCTAGCCGAGCCCTACAATGAGCAGTTCTTC. As protein: CASSFLAEPYNEQFF.

The genes are TRBV9 and TRBJ1-2; no reliable D call. V lost 0 bases and J lost 5, with 14 bases in between. Germline V gene lookup returns CDR1 SGDLS and CDR2 YYNGEE. The CDR3 consists of 15 residues. The CDR3 loop is CASSVVEDGQYGYTF. DNA for the CDR3: TGTGCCAGCAGCGTAGTCGAGGACGGCCAATATGGCTACACCTTC.

This clone was picked up one time. J is TRBJ2-3 and V is TRBV7-9; 13 nucleotides match TRBD2. Germline lookup yields CDR1 SEHNR and CDR2 FQNEAQ (reference sequence). The CDR3 runs to 17 residues. The J segment lost 2 bases and the V segment lost 5 bases, leaving 7 bases of the junction unmatched. CDR3 protein: CASSLEGLAGFTDTQYF. The DNA for the CDR3 is TGTGCCAGCAGCCTCGAGGGACTAGCGGGGTTCACAGATACGCAGTATTTT. Complete variable domain (other parts from reference TRBV7-9 and TRBJ2-3): DTGVSQNPRHKITKRGQNVTFRCDPISEHNRLYWYRQTLGQGPEFLTYFQNEAQLEKSRLLSDRFSAERPKGSFSTLEIQRTEQGDSAMYLCASSLEGLAGFTDTQYFGPGTRLTVL.

The chain employs TRBV9 and TRBJ1-4; 7 nucleotides agree with TRBD1. The CDR3 consists of 17 residues. Looked up from germline, CDR1 is SGDLS and CDR2 is YYNGEE. The V segment lost 1 base and the J segment 11 bases; nucleotides outside the gene matches: 17. This CDR3 reads CASSVSSDPGGDLKLFF. In DNA form, the CDR3 reads TGTGCCAGCAGCGTATCCTCGGACCCAGGGGGGGACCTTAAACTGTTTTTT. The variable domain in full, completed from reference TRBV9 and TRBJ1-4, reads DSGVTQTPKHLITATGQRVTLRCSPRSGDLSVYWYQQSLDQGLQFLIQYYNGEERAKGNILERFSAQQFPDLHSELNLSSLELGDSALYFCASSVSSDPGGDLKLFFGSGTQLSVL.

The chain couples TRBV28 to TRBJ1-2, with 8 bases identical to TRBD1. The CDR3 spans 13 residues. CDR1 MDHEN and CDR2 SYDVKM come from the germline V gene. V lost 6 bases and J lost 7; bases outside the gene matches: 7. CDR3: CASSPDRVTGYTF. The CDR3 nucleotides are TGTGCCAGCAGCCCGGACAGGGTTACTGGCTACACCTTC.

The V and J genes are TRBV6-5 and TRBJ1-2, with TRBD1 identical over 9 bases. V lost 4 bases to trimming and J lost 6 bases; unmatched junction nucleotides: 9. Germline values: CDR1 MNHEY, CDR2 SVGAGI. This CDR3 has 15 amino acids. The CDR3 loop is CASSFSSGTGNGYTF. In DNA, the CDR3 is TGTGCCAGCAGTTTTTCGTCCGGGACAGGGAATGGCTACACCTTC.

This chain uses TRBV3-1 (or the pseudogene TRBV3-2) with TRBJ2-1; D possibly corresponds to TRBD1 (7 bases). The germline CDR1 and CDR2 sequences are LGHDT and YNNKEL (reference sequence). The CDR3 totals 16 residues. Trimming stripped 4 bases from V and 6 bases from J, with 19 bases between. The CDR3 DNA is TGTGCCAGCAGCCTCGGTGCCAGGGGGACTTTCAATGAGCAGTTCTTC. This encodes CASSLGARGTFNEQFF.

The genes are TRBV6-5 and TRBJ2-5; 7 bases align to TRBD1. The V and J ends lost 8 bases and 2 bases, in that order; junction bases with no gene match: 5. Germline V gene data show CDR1 as MNHEY and CDR2 as SVGAGI. This CDR3 has 13 residues. For the CDR3, the DNA is TGTGCCAGCTCAACGGGACAGCAAGAGACCCAGTACTTC. Protein product: CASSTGQQETQYF.

The V gene is TRBV3-1 (or the pseudogene TRBV3-2), the J gene TRBJ2-2, with D perhaps assigned TRBD1 or TRBD2 (5 bases each). The germline V and J ends were trimmed by 3 bases and 8 bases, with 16 bases remaining between them. Germline V gene sequence: CDR1 LGHDT, CDR2 YNNKEL (reference sequence). CDR3 length: 15 amino acids. The CDR3 sequence is CASSHDWDGSGELFF. The CDR3 DNA sequence: TGTGCCAGCAGCCATGACTGGGACGGTTCGGGGGAGCTGTTTTTT.